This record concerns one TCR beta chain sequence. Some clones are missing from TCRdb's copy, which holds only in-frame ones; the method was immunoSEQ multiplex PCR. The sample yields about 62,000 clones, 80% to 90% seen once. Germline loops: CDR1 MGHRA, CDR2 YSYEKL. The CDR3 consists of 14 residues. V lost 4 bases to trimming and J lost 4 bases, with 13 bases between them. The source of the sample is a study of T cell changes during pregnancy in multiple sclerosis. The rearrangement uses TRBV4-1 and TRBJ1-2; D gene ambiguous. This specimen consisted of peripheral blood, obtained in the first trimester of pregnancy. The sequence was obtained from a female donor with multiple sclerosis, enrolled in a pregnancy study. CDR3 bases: TGCGCCAGCAGCCCTGAGCGGCAGAGCTATGGCTACACCTTC. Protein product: CASSPERQSYGYTF.